This entry concerns a single T cell receptor (beta chain). After isolation, RNA underwent reverse transcription to generate cDNA as the sequencing template. The table came from immunoSEQ multiplex PCR; TCRdb's copy has only in-frame clones and leaves some out. The sample contains 200,000 to 250,000 clones, 56% of which appear only once. CDR1 is SQVTM and CDR2 is ANQGSEA in the germline V gene. Deletions cut 7 bases from V and 0 bases from J, with 13 bases between. The CDR3 consists of 14 residues. These data come from a study of CD8+ T cells in alopecia areata. The source of this sequence is a human donor in good health. The chain links TRBV29-1 to TRBJ2-1; TRBD2 is a possible D gene (5 bases). Material for sequencing was CD8+ T cells sorted from blood. CDR3 in amino acids: CSAPGESSYNEQFF. CDR3 sequence (DNA): TGCAGCGCCCCCGGGGAGAGCTCCTACAATGAGCAGTTCTTC.